This T cell receptor beta chain was found in a study of blood T cell repertoires in COVID-19. Some clones are missing from TCRdb's copy, which holds only in-frame ones; the method was immunoSEQ multiplex PCR. The profile covers approximately 290,000 clones, with roughly 84% appearing a single time and around 14% taken by the ten largest. The sequencing input was peripheral blood. The receptor's source is a person between 65 and 79 years old with COVID-19, enrolled during active disease.

The CDR3 nucleotides read TGTGCCAGCAGTGACTCGGGACTTTTCACAGATACGCAGTATTTT. Its protein product is CASSDSGLFTDTQYF. The rearrangement uses TRBV6-4 and TRBJ2-3, with D tentatively TRBD2 (6 bases). CDR1 and CDR2 (germline): MRHNA, SNTAGT. The V end was cut by 0 bases, the J end by 2 bases, with 9 bases between. The CDR3 runs to 15 residues.